This TCR beta chain was identified in a study of blood T cell repertoires in COVID-19. Per germline, CDR1 SGHRS and CDR2 YFSETQ. Trimming cost V 4 bases and J 2 bases, with 9 bases left between them. This CDR3 has 13 residues. Sequencing used immunoSEQ multiplex PCR; TCRdb keeps in-frame clones, though not all of them. The data contain 100,000 to 130,000 clones, about 90% of them singletons. The clonotype originates from a human donor in a cohort sampled during active COVID-19. This rearrangement joins TRBV5-1 to TRBJ1-1; D might be TRBD1 (5 bases). The specimen was peripheral blood. The CDR3 nucleotides read TGCGCCAGCAGCCTGACAGCTAACACTGAAGCTTTCTTT. Amino acids: CASSLTANTEAFF.